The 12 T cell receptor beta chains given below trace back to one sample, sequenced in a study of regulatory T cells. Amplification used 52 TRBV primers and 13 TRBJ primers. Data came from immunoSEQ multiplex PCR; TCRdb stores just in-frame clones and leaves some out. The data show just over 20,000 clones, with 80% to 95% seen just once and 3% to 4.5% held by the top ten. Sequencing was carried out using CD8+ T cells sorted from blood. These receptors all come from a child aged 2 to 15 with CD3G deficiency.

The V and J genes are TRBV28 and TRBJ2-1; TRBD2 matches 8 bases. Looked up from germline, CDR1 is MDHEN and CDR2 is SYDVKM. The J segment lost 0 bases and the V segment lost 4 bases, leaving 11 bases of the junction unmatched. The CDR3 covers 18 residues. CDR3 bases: TGTGCCAGCAGTTCCTGGACTAGCCAGGTTGGCTCCTACAATGAGCAGTTCTTC. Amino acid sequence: CASSSWTSQVGSYNEQFF.

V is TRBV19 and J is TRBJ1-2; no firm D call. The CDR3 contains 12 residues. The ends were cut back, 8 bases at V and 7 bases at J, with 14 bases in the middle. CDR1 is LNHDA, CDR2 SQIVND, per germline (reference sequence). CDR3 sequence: CASGSRWRGYTF. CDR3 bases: TGTGCCAGTGGGTCTCGATGGCGTGGCTACACCTTC.

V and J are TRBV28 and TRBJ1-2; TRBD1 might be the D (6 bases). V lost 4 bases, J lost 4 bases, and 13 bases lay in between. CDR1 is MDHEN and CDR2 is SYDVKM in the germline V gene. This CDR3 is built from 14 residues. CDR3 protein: CASSSPWTVYGYTF. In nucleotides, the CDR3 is TGTGCCAGCAGTTCTCCTTGGACAGTCTATGGCTACACCTTC.

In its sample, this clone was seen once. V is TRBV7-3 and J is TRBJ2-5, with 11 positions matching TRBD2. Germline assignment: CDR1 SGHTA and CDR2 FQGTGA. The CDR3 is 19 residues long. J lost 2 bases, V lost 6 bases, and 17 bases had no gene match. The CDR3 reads CASSLRGTGTSGVQETQYF. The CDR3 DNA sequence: TGTGCCAGCAGTCTACGTGGGACGGGGACTAGCGGAGTTCAAGAGACCCAGTACTTC.

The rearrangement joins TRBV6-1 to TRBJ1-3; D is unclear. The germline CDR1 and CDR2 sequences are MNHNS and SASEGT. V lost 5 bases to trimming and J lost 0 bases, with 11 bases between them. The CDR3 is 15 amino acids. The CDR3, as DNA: TGTGCCAGCAGTTCTGGAACATCCTCTGGAAACACCATATATTTT. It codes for CASSSGTSSGNTIYF.

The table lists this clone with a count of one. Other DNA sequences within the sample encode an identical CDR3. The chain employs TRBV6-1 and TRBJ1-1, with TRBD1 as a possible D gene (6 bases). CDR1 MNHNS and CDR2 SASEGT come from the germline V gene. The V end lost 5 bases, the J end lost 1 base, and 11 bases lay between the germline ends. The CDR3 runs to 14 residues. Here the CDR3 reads CASSKWTENTEAFF. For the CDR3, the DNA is TGTGCCAGCAGTAAATGGACAGAGAACACTGAAGCTTTCTTT.

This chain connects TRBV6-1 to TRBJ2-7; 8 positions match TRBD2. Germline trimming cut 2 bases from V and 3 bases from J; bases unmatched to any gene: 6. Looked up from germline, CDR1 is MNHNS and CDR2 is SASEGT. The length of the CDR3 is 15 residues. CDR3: CASSELGAGVYEQYF. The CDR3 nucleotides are TGTGCCAGCAGTGAACTAGGAGCGGGAGTCTACGAGCAGTACTTC.

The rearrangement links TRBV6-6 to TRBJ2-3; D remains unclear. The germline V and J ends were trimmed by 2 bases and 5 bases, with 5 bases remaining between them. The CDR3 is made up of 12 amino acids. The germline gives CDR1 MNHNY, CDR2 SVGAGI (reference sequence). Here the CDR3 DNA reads TGTGCCAGCAGTTACGAGGTAGATACGCAGTATTTT. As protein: CASSYEVDTQYF.

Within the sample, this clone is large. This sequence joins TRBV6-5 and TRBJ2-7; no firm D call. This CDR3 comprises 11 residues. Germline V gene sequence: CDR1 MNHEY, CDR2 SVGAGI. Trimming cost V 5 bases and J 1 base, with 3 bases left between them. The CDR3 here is CASSPSYEQYF. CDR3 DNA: TGTGCCAGCAGTCCTTCCTACGAGCAGTACTTC.

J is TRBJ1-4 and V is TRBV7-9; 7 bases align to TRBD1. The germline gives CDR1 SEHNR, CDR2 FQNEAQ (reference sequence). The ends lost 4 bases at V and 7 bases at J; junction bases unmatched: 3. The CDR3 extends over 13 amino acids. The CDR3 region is CASSSRDSEKLFF. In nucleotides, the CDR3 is TGTGCCAGCAGCTCCCGGGACAGTGAAAAACTGTTTTTT.

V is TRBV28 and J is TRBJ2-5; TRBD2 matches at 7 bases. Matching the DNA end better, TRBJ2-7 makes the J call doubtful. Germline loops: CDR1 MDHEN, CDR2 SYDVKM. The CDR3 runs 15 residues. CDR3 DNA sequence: TGTGCCAGCAGTTTATCGCCTAGCGGAACCTACGAGCAGTACTTC. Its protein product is CASSLSPSGTYEQYF.

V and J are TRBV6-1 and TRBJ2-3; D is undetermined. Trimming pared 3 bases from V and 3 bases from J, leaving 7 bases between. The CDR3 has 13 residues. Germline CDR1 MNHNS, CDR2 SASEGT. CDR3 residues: CASSEARTDTQYF. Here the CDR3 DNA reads TGTGCCAGCAGTGAGGCAAGGACAGATACGCAGTATTTT.